This T cell receptor beta chain was recorded in a study of T cell repertoires in cytomegalovirus infection. Study-wide background: Evidence of both CMV infection and a matching HLA type came from public TCR beta signatures. The study's findings and limits: In two of eight donors, the top clonotype was HLA-C-restricted CMV-specific.

The CDR3 has 16 amino acids. The germline V and J ends were trimmed by 2 bases and 2 bases, with 13 bases remaining between them. The germline CDR1 and CDR2 sequences are MDHEN and SYDVKM. In TCRdb, the reads were re-called with MiXCR into one record per CDR3 protein. Found here are under 150,000 distinct CDR3 sequences, 20% to 30% of them singletons; the top ten hold approximately 35%. This clonotype came up many times. What it binds is not known. Sequencing used PBMCs, sequenced either directly or after in vitro stimulation (not recorded which). The TCR sequence derives from a human donor in good health (CMV status not recorded). Some clones in this sample may be carry-over from other donors' samples. The chain carries TRBV28 and TRBJ2-1; tentative D call: TRBD2 (6 bases). The CDR3 DNA follows: TGTGCCAGCAGTTTAACGGACTACACCCCCTACAATGAGCAGTTCTTC. Protein sequence: CASSLTDYTPYNEQFF.